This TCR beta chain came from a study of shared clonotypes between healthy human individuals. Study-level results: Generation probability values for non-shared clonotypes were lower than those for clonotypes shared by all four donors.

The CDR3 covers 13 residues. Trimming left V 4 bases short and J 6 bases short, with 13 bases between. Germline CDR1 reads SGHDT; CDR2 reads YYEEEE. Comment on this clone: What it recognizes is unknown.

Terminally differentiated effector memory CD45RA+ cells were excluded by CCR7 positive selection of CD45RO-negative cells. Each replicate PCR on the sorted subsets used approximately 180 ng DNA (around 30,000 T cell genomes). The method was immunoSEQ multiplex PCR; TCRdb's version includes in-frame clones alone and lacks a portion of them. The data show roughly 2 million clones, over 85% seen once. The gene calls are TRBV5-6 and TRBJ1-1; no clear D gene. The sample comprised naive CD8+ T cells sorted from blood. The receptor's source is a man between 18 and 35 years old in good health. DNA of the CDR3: TGTGCCAGCAGCCTGGTTCGGTCCGCTGAAGCTTTCTTT. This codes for CASSLVRSAEAFF.